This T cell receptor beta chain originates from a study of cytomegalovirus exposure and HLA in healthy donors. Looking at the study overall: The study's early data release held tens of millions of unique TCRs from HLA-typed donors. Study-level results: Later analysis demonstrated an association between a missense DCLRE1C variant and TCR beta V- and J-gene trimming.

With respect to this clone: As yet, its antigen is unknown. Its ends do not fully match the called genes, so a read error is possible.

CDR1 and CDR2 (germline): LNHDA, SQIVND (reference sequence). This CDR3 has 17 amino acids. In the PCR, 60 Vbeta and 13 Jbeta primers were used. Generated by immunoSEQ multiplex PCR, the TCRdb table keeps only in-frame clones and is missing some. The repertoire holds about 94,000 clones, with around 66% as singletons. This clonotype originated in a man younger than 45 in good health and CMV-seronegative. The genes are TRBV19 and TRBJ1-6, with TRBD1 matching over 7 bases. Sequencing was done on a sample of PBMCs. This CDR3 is CASSKNRGTEFNLPLHF. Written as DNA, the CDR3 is TGTGCCAGTAGTAAGAACCGCGGGACAGAATTTAATTTACCCCTCCACTTT.